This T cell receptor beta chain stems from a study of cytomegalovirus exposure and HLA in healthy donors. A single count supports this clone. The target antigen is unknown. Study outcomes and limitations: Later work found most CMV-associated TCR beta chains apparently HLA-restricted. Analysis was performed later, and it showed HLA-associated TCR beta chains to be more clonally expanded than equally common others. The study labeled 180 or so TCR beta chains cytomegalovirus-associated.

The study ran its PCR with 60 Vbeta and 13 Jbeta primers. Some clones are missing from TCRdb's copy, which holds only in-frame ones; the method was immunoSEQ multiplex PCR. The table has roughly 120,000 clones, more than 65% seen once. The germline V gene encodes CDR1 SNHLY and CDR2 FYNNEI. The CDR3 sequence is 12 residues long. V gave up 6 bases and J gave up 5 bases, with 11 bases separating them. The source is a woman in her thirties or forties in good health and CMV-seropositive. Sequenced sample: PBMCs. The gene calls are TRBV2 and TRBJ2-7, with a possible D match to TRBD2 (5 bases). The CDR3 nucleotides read TGTGCCAGCAGCTTACTAGGAGACGAGCAGTACTTC. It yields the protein CASSLLGDEQYF.